The T cell receptor (beta chain) described here comes from a study of T cells after yellow fever vaccination. On the study more broadly: Fractions of low cell number were prepared using SMART-Seq v4 Ultra Low Input.

Study observations and caveats: Compared with primary, the secondary response was weaker and peaked at day 5, not 15.

The study made its TCR cDNA through 5'RACE template switching. That step introduced a universal primer site along with UMIs. MiXCR, run by TCRdb on the 5' RACE reads, gives a single entry per CDR3 protein. This sample yields tens of thousands of distinct CDR3 sequences, of which approximately 7.4% are seen a single time; less than 40% belongs to the top ten. This clonotype appeared many times. Its antigen is unknown. The specimen was CD8+ T cells sorted from PBMCs, collected 15 days after the yellow fever booster vaccination. The sequence derives from a man younger than 45 who received the YFV17D yellow fever vaccine.

The CDR3 DNA is TGCGCCAGCAGCTTGGAGGGACCCTACGAGCAGTACTTC. Its protein product is CASSLEGPYEQYF. This chain joins TRBV5-1 and TRBJ2-7; D tentatively reads TRBD1 or TRBD2 (5 bases each). Trimming took 0 bases from V and 2 from J, leaving 6 bases between them. Germline values: CDR1 SGHRS, CDR2 YFSETQ. This CDR3 has 13 amino acids.